This TCR beta chain was retrieved from a study of T cell changes during pregnancy in multiple sclerosis. The germline V gene has CDR1 SGHTA and CDR2 FQGTGA. The J segment lost 6 bases and the V segment lost 3 bases, leaving 2 bases of the junction unmatched. There are 15 residues in the CDR3. This clone occurred once. Clones were read by immunoSEQ multiplex PCR, and TCRdb kept only the in-frame ones, dropping some. The sample shows more than 75,000 clones, around 93% of them seen only once. The sequencing here drew on peripheral blood, taken in the first trimester of pregnancy. This rearrangement joins TRBV7-3 to TRBJ2-1, with 13 bases matching TRBD2. This sequence was found in a female donor with multiple sclerosis, enrolled in a pregnancy study. CDR3: CASSLTSGGFNEQFF. CDR3 DNA: TGTGCCAGCAGCTTGACTAGCGGGGGGTTCAATGAGCAGTTCTTC.